One and the same sample provided the 18 T cell receptor beta chains below, sequenced in a study of post-analysis software for immune sequencing data. Incorporated into the TCR beta cDNA libraries were unique molecular identifiers, which served to reduce PCR and sequencing biases. TCRdb ran MiXCR on the PCR reads and lists one entry per CDR3 protein. The sample yields 700,000 to 900,000 distinct CDR3 sequences, 35% to 55% seen once. Antigen specificity for these receptors is unknown. Overall study findings and caveats: The study found TRBV5-6, TRBV5-1 and TRBV20-1 among several TRBV segments more frequent in patients than controls.

The sample comprised blood. The receptors derive from a girl aged 10-17 years with multiple sclerosis.

V is TRBV4-3 and J is TRBJ2-1, with a weak D call TRBD2 (6 bases). Germline CDR1 LGHNA, CDR2 YSLEER. V was trimmed by 0 bases and J by 4 bases, leaving 13 bases between them. There are 16 residues in the CDR3. CDR3 sequence reads: CASSQEIAEVYNEQFF. CDR3 bases: TGCGCCAGCAGCCAAGAGATAGCGGAGGTTTACAATGAGCAGTTCTTC.

This clonotype was detected only a few times. The chain recombines TRBV29-1 with TRBJ2-5; D remains unclear. Gene TRBJ2-7 matches the end of the DNA better, so the J call may be wrong. The CDR3 contains 11 residues. Germline CDR1 SQVTM, CDR2 ANQGSEA. CDR3 in amino acids: CSVEYKLEQYF. The DNA for the CDR3 is TGCAGCGTTGAATATAAACTCGAGCAGTACTTC.

The chain links TRBV20-1 to TRBJ2-1; D is perhaps TRBD1 or TRBD2 (5 bases each). The V gene lost 6 bases and the J gene lost 6 bases, with 21 bases spanning the gap. The CDR3 contains 15 residues. The germline CDR1 and CDR2 sequences are DFQATT and SNEGSKA (reference sequence). As DNA, the CDR3 is TGCAGTGCCCCTGGGAGTCGGGGCAGGGCCAATGAGCAGTTCTTC. Protein product: CSAPGSRGRANEQFF.

This clonotype was counted a few times. The chain recombines TRBV7-2 with TRBJ2-5, with D perhaps matching TRBD1 or TRBD2 (5 bases each). The J call may be faulty, since TRBJ2-7 better matches the DNA end. There are 15 residues in the CDR3. Germline CDR1 SGHTA, CDR2 FQGNSA. The CDR3 region is CASSTSGANNYEQYF. In DNA form, the CDR3 reads TGTGCCAGCAGCACCTCCGGGGCGAACAATTACGAGCAGTACTTC.

The CDR3 sequence is CASSQASGGYEQYF. CDR3 DNA: TGTGCCAGCAGCCAGGCTAGCGGCGGGTACGAGCAGTACTTC. This chain joins TRBV3-1 and TRBJ2-7; TRBD2 agrees at 7 bases. Germline V lookup: CDR1 LGHDT, CDR2 YNNKEL (reference sequence). After removal of 3 bases from V and 4 bases from J, the junction contained 6 bases not matched to a gene. The CDR3 is 14 amino acids.

This sequence joins TRBV7-6 and TRBJ2-1; 9 bases are shared with TRBD2. CDR3 length: 18 residues. Germline CDR1 and CDR2: SGHVS and FNYEAQ. J gave up 5 bases and V 5 bases, and 16 bases lay outside the gene matches. The CDR3 here is CASSPGSPSGDEDNEQFF. CDR3 nucleotides: TGTGCCAGCAGCCCAGGTTCGCCTAGCGGGGACGAGGACAATGAGCAGTTCTTC.

This clonotype was seen at least ten times. V gene TRBV6-5 combines with J gene TRBJ2-6, with 7 bases lining up with TRBD2. CDR1 MNHEY and CDR2 SVGAGI come from the germline V gene. The V segment lost 8 bases and the J segment 4 bases; nucleotides outside the gene matches: 2. The CDR3 covers 13 residues. The CDR3, as DNA: TGTGCCAGCGGGGGAGGGGGGGCCAACGTCCTGACTTTC. Its protein is CASGGGGANVLTF.

This clonotype came up a few times. CDR3 residues: CASSTRGSVYGYTF. In DNA form, the CDR3 reads TGTGCCAGCAGCACTAGGGGCTCGGTCTATGGCTACACCTTC. V gene TRBV13 combines with J gene TRBJ1-2; the D gene is possibly TRBD1 (5 bases). The CDR3 runs 14 residues. V lost 5 bases, J lost 4 bases, and 14 bases lay in between. The germline V gene has CDR1 PRHDT and CDR2 FYEKMQ (reference sequence). Combining the CDR3 with reference TRBV13 and TRBJ1-2 gives the whole variable domain AAGVIQSPRHLIKEKRETATLKCYPIPRHDTVYWYQQGPGQDPQFLISFYEKMQSDKGSIPDRFSAQQFSDYHSELNMSSLELGDSALYFCASSTRGSVYGYTFGSGTRLTVV.

V usage is TRBV7-6 and J usage is TRBJ2-3; TRBD1 agrees at 7 bases. Germline lookup yields CDR1 SGHVS and CDR2 FNYEAQ. Trimming removed 3 bases from V and 2 bases from J; junction bases left unmatched: 5. The CDR3 is 15 residues long. DNA for the CDR3: TGTGCCAGCAGCTTTACAGGGGCGACCACAGATACGCAGTATTTT. This gives the protein CASSFTGATTDTQYF.

This clonotype has just one count. This chain connects TRBV9 to TRBJ2-7; D tentatively fits TRBD1 or TRBD2 (5 bases each). This CDR3 region has 13 residues. From germline, CDR1 is SGDLS and CDR2 YYNGEE. V lost 0 bases and J 5 bases, leaving 9 bases between the germline ends. The CDR3 here is CASSVEGTDEQYF. The CDR3 DNA reads as TGTGCCAGCAGCGTAGAAGGGACGGACGAGCAGTACTTC.

The CDR3 is CASTPSDRPDTQYF. CDR3 sequence (DNA): TGTGCCAGCACCCCGTCCGACAGGCCAGATACGCAGTATTTT. The chain couples TRBV3-1 to TRBJ2-3; maybe TRBD1 (6 bases). This CDR3 spans 14 amino acids. Germline V lookup: CDR1 LGHDT, CDR2 YNNKEL (reference sequence). V gave up 7 bases and J gave up 4 bases, with 15 bases separating them.

This clonotype was counted a few times. The chain carries TRBV7-2 and TRBJ2-5; the match to TRBD1 covers 9 bases. The CDR3 is made up of 16 amino acids. The J segment lost 5 bases and the V segment lost 1 base, leaving 8 bases of the junction unmatched. Per germline, CDR1 SGHTA and CDR2 FQGNSA. The CDR3 region has the DNA TGTGCCAGCAGCTTAGGGGGACAGGGAAGACTGGAGACCCAGTACTTC. Its protein product is CASSLGGQGRLETQYF.

CDR3 amino acids: CSAGSEYEQYF. CDR3 nucleotides: TGCAGCGCTGGGTCTGAGTACGAGCAGTACTTC. V and J are TRBV29-1 and TRBJ2-7; D unresolved. This CDR3 is 11 amino acids long. The V end lost 7 bases, the J end lost 4 bases, and 11 bases lay between the germline ends. Per the germline V gene, CDR1 is SQVTM and CDR2 is ANQGSEA.

This clonotype was found a few times. The V gene is TRBV15, the J gene TRBJ2-3; D ambiguous. CDR1 and CDR2 (germline): LNHNV, YYDKDF (reference sequence). The V end lost 7 bases, the J end lost 2 bases, and 13 bases lay between the germline ends. This CDR3 spans 14 amino acids. CDR3 amino acids: CATNPWRNTDTQYF. The CDR3 DNA is TGTGCCACCAACCCTTGGCGGAACACAGATACGCAGTATTTT.

The chain uses TRBV24-1 and TRBJ2-7; 8 nucleotides agree with TRBD1. Germline V CDR1 and CDR2: KGHDR, SFDVKD. The junction had 13 bases not matched to a gene; V was cut back by 7 bases and J by 3 bases. CDR3 length equals 16 residues. CDR3 residues: CATSGTGQGSVYEQYF. The CDR3 nucleotides are TGTGCCACCAGCGGAACCGGACAGGGAAGTGTCTACGAGCAGTACTTC.

The rearrangement uses TRBV6-1 and TRBJ2-7; tentatively, D is TRBD2 (5 bases). Germline V gene sequence: CDR1 MNHNS, CDR2 SASEGT. The CDR3 runs 14 residues. V lost 9 bases, J lost 0 bases, and 15 bases lay in between. The CDR3 loop reads CASNPRTASYEQYF. The DNA for the CDR3 is TGTGCCAGTAATCCGCGGACTGCCTCCTACGAGCAGTACTTC.

The V gene is TRBV4-3, the J gene TRBJ2-3, with no clear D. The CDR3 loop spans 13 amino acids. Trimming left V 1 base short and J 5 bases short, with 7 bases between. In germline, CDR1 is LGHNA, CDR2 YSLEER. CDR3 residues: CASSQAKRDTQYF. The CDR3 DNA follows: TGCGCCAGCAGCCAAGCAAAACGAGATACGCAGTATTTT.

The CDR3, as DNA: TGTGCCAGCAGCCTACCCCTCAGGGGAGGCTACAATGAGCAGTACTTC. Protein product: CASSLPLRGGYNEQYF. V gene TRBV3-1 combines with J gene TRBJ2-1; D may match TRBD1 or TRBD2 (6 bases each). The closer fit of TRBJ2-7 to the DNA end suggests the J call may be wrong. Germline lookup yields CDR1 LGHDT and CDR2 YNNKEL (reference sequence). The CDR3 has 16 amino acids.